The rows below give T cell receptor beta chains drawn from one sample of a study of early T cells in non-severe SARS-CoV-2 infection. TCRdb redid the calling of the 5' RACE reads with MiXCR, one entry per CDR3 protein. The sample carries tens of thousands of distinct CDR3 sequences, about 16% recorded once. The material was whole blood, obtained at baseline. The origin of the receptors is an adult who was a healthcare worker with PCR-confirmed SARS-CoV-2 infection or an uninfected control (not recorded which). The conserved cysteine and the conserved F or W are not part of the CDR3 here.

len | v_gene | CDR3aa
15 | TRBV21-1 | ASSTRTDGPSNQPQH
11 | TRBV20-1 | SATAGGSDTQY
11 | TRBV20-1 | SAPGGRGYGYT
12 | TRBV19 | ASISRGMNTEAF
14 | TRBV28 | ASSRPGTTSVGELF
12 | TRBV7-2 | ASSPEVLQETQY
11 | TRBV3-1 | ASSQEGGSSQY
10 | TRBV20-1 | SARQGHYGYT
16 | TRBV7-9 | ASSFPEGKGVDADTQY
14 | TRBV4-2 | ASSQDPGTSLETQY
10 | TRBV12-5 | ASGLRESEQY
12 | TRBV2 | ASSGQGPTDTQY
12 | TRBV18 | ASSLTGVDTEAF
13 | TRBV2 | ASRQTGVSSYEQY
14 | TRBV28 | ASINRGVLSNQPQH
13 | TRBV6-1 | ASSRAGTSPYGYT
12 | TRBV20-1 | SASFPGINYEQY
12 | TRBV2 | ASTKTSGGTEQY
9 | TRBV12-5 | ASGLVNEQF
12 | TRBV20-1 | SASSSGSGNEQF
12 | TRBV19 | ASSKSGTGNEQF
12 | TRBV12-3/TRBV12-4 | AVQRALSTDTQY